This is a list of T cell receptor beta chains from one sample in a study of cytomegalovirus exposure and HLA in healthy donors. Assay used: immunoSEQ multiplex PCR; TCRdb lists only in-frame clones, some missing. The table shows some 90,000 clones, with about 96% occurring only once. The sequenced sample was PBMCs. These receptors all come from a man aged 18 to 29 in good health and CMV-seronegative. Each CDR3 is given with its conserved first and last residue. The order of the fields is clone size, V gene, D gene, J gene, CDR3 protein, CDR3 DNA. A D gene is named only where the DNA matches it firmly. Clone size, where shown, is once, few, many, or a class for clones that have expanded.

>.|TRBV19|TRBD1|TRBJ1-1
CASSIAAGGMNTEAFF
TGTGCCAGTAGTATAGCAGCAGGGGGCATGAACACTGAAGCTTTCTTT
>.|TRBV9|TRBD1|TRBJ1-1
CASSPPRQGSVFEAFF
TGTGCCAGCAGCCCTCCCCGACAGGGGTCGGTCTTTGAAGCTTTCTTT
>.|TRBV30|.|TRBJ2-5
CAWTTGSLETQYF
TGTGCCTGGACCACAGGGTCCCTCGAGACCCAGTACTTC
>.|TRBV14|TRBD2|TRBJ2-1
CASSQDLPGLAGAEQFF
TGTGCCAGCAGCCAAGATCTACCGGGACTAGCGGGAGCTGAGCAGTTCTTC
>.|TRBV28|TRBD2|TRBJ2-7
CASRSGRFYEQYF
TGTGCCAGTCGTAGCGGGAGGTTCTACGAGCAGTACTTC
>.|TRBV9|.|TRBJ2-3
CASSVGSGATDTQYF
TGTGCCAGCAGCGTAGGGTCAGGGGCGACAGATACGCAGTATTTT
>.|TRBV27|.|TRBJ1-1
CASSARTGDAEAFF
TGTGCCAGCAGTGCGCGGACGGGGGACGCTGAAGCTTTCTTT
>once|TRBV18|.|TRBJ2-7
CASSPGVRGSDEQYF
TGTGCCAGCTCACCAGGAGTCCGTGGGTCAGATGAGCAGTACTTC
>.|TRBV5-6|TRBD1|TRBJ2-1
CASSPSWDRSLYNEQFF
TGTGCCAGCAGCCCTTCTTGGGACAGGAGTCTATACAATGAGCAGTTCTTC
>.|TRBV4-1|.|TRBJ2-4
CASSLRVSTENIPLAKNIQYF
TGCGCCAGCAGCCTTCGAGTTTCGACAGAGAATATCCCCCTAGCCAAAAACATTCAGTACTTC
>.|TRBV27|.|TRBJ2-7
CATNRTPYEQYF
TGTGCCACCAACAGGACCCCTTACGAGCAGTACTTC
>.|TRBV11-2|TRBD1|TRBJ2-5
CASSPSNRGRETQYF
TGTGCCAGCAGCCCTTCCAACAGGGGGCGAGAGACCCAGTACTTC
>.|TRBV7-9|.|TRBJ1-4
CASSGLPNEKLFF
TGTGCCAGCTCCGGTCTTCCTAATGAAAAACTGTTTTTT
>.|TRBV25-1|TRBD2|TRBJ2-1
CASTGLAGGWSSYNEQFF
TGTGCCAGCACAGGACTAGCGGGAGGGTGGAGCTCCTACAATGAGCAGTTCTTC
>once|TRBV27|TRBD2|TRBJ2-2
CASSFLRTSGTAGELFF
TGTGCCAGCAGTTTCCTTCGGACTAGCGGGACCGCCGGGGAGCTGTTTTTT
>.|TRBV6-5|.|TRBJ1-2
CASTPAGDWLYGYTF
TGTGCCAGCACCCCCGCAGGGGATTGGCTCTATGGCTACACCTTC
>.|TRBV5-5|.|TRBJ2-6
CASSSLSSGANVLTF
TGTGCCAGCAGTTCCCTTAGCTCTGGGGCCAACGTCCTGACTTTC
>.|TRBV11-2|TRBD2|TRBJ2-1
CASRETSGRHEQFF
TGTGCCAGCAGGGAGACTAGCGGGAGGCATGAGCAGTTCTTC
>.|TRBV4-1|TRBD1|TRBJ1-1
CASSQNRLQGKGALGEAFF
TGCGCCAGCAGCCAAAACCGACTACAGGGGAAAGGGGCTTTGGGTGAAGCTTTCTTT
>once|TRBV5-6|TRBD1|TRBJ1-5
CASSLAGTGYQPQHF
TGTGCCAGCAGCCTTGCCGGGACAGGGTATCAGCCCCAGCATTTT
>.|TRBV2|TRBD1|TRBJ1-3
CASRPGQPTNMVSGNTIYF
TGTGCCAGCAGGCCGGGACAGCCCACCAACATGGTCTCTGGAAACACCATATATTTT
>.|TRBV5-6|TRBD1|TRBJ2-2
CASSLDRGNTGELFF
TGTGCCAGCAGCTTGGACAGGGGGAACACCGGGGAGCTGTTTTTT
>.|TRBV30|TRBD1|TRBJ2-7
CAWSYTGDPYEQYF
TGTGCCTGGAGTTATACAGGGGACCCCTACGAGCAGTACTTC
>.|TRBV25-1|TRBD1|TRBJ1-4
CASSEFGQGAGEKLFF
TGTGCCAGCAGTGAATTCGGACAGGGGGCAGGCGAAAAACTGTTTTTT
>.|TRBV7-3|TRBD2|TRBJ2-7
CASSFGGTYEQYF
TGTGCCAGCTCCTTCGGGGGGACCTACGAGCAGTACTTC
>.|TRBV7-9|.|TRBJ1-1
CASSPRAISMNTEAFF
TGTGCCAGCAGCCCCAGGGCAATTTCCATGAACACTGAAGCTTTCTTT
>.|TRBV5-4|.|TRBJ1-1
CASSLTALNTEAFF
TGTGCCAGCAGCTTGACAGCATTGAACACTGAAGCTTTCTTT
>.|TRBV2|.|TRBJ2-7
CASSGRGPAYEQYF
TGTGCCAGCAGTGGGCGGGGGCCCGCTTACGAGCAGTACTTC
>.|TRBV5-4|TRBD1|TRBJ1-2
CASSRKDRVAYGYTF
TGTGCCAGCAGTCGAAAGGACAGGGTCGCCTATGGCTACACCTTC
>.|TRBV11-3|.|TRBJ1-1
CASSLSPGAAGTEAFF
TGTGCCAGCAGCTTATCCCCGGGTGCCGCGGGCACTGAAGCTTTCTTT
>.|TRBV19|TRBD1|TRBJ1-5
CASSTTGGNQPQHF
TGTGCCAGTAGTACGACAGGGGGAAATCAGCCCCAGCATTTT
>.|TRBV7-3|.|TRBJ1-1
CASSLWPGTEAFF
TGTGCCAGCAGCTTGTGGCCCGGGACAGAAGCTTTCTTT
>once|TRBV10-1|.|TRBJ1-3
CASSDGLLSGNTIYF
TGCGCCAGCAGTGACGGACTCCTCTCTGGAAACACCATATATTTT
>.|TRBV28|.|TRBJ1-2
CASSVPDRLYGYTF
TGTGCCAGCAGTGTGCCGGACAGACTATATGGCTACACCTTC
>once|TRBV5-1|.|TRBJ1-1
CASSQGGGAEAFF
TGCGCCAGCAGCCAGGGTGGGGGCGCTGAAGCTTTCTTT
>.|TRBV4-3|.|TRBJ2-1
CASSQEPSGPGNEQFF
TGCGCCAGCAGCCAGGAACCGAGCGGACCGGGGAATGAGCAGTTCTTC
>.|TRBV27|TRBD1|TRBJ1-6
CASSLSTTGEKSPLHF
TGTGCCAGCAGTTTGTCAACGACAGGGGAGAAATCACCCCTCCACTTT
>once|TRBV5-4|.|TRBJ2-3
CASKTQGSRTDTQYF
TGTGCCAGTAAAACACAGGGTAGTAGGACAGATACGCAGTATTTT
>.|TRBV4-1|.|TRBJ1-5
CASSQDVRPTLSNQPQHF
TGCGCCAGCAGCCAAGATGTTCGGCCGACTTTGAGCAATCAGCCCCAGCATTTT
>.|TRBV23-1|TRBD1|TRBJ2-2
CASSHSPGQPYANTGELFF
TGCGCCAGCAGTCATTCACCGGGACAGCCGTACGCGAACACCGGGGAGCTGTTTTTT
>.|TRBV11-3|.|TRBJ2-3
CASSFGGLGTDTQYF
TGTGCCAGCAGCTTCGGGGGTCTCGGCACAGATACGCAGTATTTT
>.|TRBV28|TRBD2|TRBJ2-1
CASSLGTGLVNEQFF
TGTGCCAGCAGTTTAGGGACCGGACTAGTCAATGAGCAGTTCTTC
>.|TRBV6-1|.|TRBJ2-5
CASSDRTKETQYF
TGTGCCAGCAGTGACCGGACTAAAGAGACCCAGTACTTC
>.|TRBV27|.|TRBJ1-2
CASSLKGTHNYGYTF
TGTGCCAGCAGTTTAAAGGGGACACATAACTATGGCTACACCTTC